What follows describes a single T cell receptor beta chain. This entry belongs to a study of PD-L1 blockade in urothelial cancer. Time point of the sample: peripheral blood 6 weeks after treatment start. Sequenced by immunoSEQ multiplex PCR; TCRdb stores in-frame clones only, minus some. The repertoire holds approximately 36,000 clones, with more than 75% as singletons. The length of the CDR3 is 14 residues. CDR1 and CDR2 (germline): SEHNR, FQNEAQ (reference sequence). V dropped 3 bases and J dropped 4 bases, with 12 bases sitting between them. The chain has TRBV7-9 and TRBJ1-1; no reliable D call. The TCR comes from a man aged 40-50 years with urothelial cancer. The sample consisted of PBMCs, taken around atezolizumab (anti-PD-L1) treatment. In DNA, the CDR3 is TGTGCCAGCAGCTTTAGGGAGGTGAGCACTGAAGCTTTCTTT. Residues: CASSFREVSTEAFF.